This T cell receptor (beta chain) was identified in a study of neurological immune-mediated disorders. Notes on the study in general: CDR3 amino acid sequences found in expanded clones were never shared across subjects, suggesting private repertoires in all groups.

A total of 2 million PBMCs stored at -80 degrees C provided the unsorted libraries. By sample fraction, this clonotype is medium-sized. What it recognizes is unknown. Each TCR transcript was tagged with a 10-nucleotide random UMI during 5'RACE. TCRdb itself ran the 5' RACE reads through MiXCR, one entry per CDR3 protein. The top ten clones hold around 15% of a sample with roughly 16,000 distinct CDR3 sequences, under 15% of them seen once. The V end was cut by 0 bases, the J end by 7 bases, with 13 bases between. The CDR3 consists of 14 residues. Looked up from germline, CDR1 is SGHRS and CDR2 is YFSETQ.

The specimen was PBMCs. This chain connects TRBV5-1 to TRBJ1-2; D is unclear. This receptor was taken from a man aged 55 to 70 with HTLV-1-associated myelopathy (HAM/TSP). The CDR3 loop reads CASSLEPTPFGYTF. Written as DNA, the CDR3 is TGCGCCAGCAGCTTGGAACCGACACCTTTTGGCTACACCTTC.